Listed here is a single T cell receptor (beta chain). The sample comes from a study of shared clonotypes between healthy human individuals. Measured with immunoSEQ multiplex PCR; TCRdb has only the in-frame clones, and not every one. The table shows about 110,000 clones, with 68% occurring only once. The V and J ends lost 4 bases and 2 bases, in that order; junction bases with no gene match: 6. Germline V gene data show CDR1 as SQVTM and CDR2 as ANQGSEA. This CDR3 is 14 amino acids long. The source of this sequence is a young woman in good health. Sequencing used memory CD8+ T cells sorted from blood. Regarding subset: CD45RO+ cells pooled with CCR7-negative TemRA cells. J is TRBJ2-7 and V is TRBV29-1, with TRBD1 matching over 9 bases. CDR3 sequence: CSVVPGQGPYEQYF. The DNA of the CDR3 is TGCAGCGTTGTCCCGGGACAGGGACCCTACGAGCAGTACTTC.